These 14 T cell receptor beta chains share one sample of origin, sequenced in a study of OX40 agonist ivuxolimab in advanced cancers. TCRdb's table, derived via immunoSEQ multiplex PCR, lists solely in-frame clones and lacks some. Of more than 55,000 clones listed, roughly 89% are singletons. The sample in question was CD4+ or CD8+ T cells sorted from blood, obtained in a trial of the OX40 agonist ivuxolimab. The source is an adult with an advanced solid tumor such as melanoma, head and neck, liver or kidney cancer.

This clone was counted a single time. The CDR3 nucleotides read TGCGCCAGCAGCCAAGTCCGGACTCTCCAAGAGACCCAGTACTTC. Its protein product is CASSQVRTLQETQYF. This chain uses TRBV4-1 with TRBJ2-5, with TRBD2 as a possible D gene (5 bases). Trimming cost V 1 base and J 1 base, with 10 bases left between them. The germline CDR1 and CDR2 sequences are MGHRA and YSYEKL. The CDR3 has 15 amino acids.

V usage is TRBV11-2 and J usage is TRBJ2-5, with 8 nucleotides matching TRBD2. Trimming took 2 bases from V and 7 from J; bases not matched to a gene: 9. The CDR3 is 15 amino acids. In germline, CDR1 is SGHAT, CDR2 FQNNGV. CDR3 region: CASSLRLATRGTQYF. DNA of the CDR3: TGTGCCAGCAGCTTACGACTAGCGACCAGGGGGACCCAGTACTTC. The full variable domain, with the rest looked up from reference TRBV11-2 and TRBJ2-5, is EAGVAQSPRYKIIEKRQSVAFWCNPISGHATLYWYQQILGQGPKLLIQFQNNGVVDDSQLPKDRFSAERLKGVDSTLKIQPAKLEDSAVYLCASSLRLATRGTQYFGPGTRLLVL.

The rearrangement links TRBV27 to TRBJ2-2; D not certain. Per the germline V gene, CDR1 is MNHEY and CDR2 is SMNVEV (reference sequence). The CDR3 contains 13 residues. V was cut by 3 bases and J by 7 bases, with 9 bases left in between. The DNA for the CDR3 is TGTGCCAGCAGTTTTGCCTGGGGCGGGGAGCTGTTTTTT. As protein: CASSFAWGGELFF.

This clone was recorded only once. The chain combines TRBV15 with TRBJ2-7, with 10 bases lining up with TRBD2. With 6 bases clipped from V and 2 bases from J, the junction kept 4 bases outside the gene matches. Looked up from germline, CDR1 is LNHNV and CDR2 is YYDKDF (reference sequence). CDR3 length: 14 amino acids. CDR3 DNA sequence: TGTGCCACCAGGCAACTAGCGGGAACCTACGAGCAGTACTTC. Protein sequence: CATRQLAGTYEQYF.

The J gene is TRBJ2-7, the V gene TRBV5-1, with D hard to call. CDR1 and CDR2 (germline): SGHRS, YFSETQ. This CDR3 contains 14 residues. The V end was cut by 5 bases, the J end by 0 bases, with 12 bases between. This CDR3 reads CASRVEPTSYEQYF. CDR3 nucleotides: TGCGCCAGCAGGGTTGAGCCGACCTCCTACGAGCAGTACTTC.

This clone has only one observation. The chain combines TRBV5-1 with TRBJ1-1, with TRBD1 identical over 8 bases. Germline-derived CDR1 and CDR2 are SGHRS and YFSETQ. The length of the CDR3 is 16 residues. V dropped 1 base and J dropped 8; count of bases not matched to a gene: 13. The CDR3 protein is CASSLRGSGTGNEAFF. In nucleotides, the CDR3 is TGCGCCAGCAGCTTGAGAGGTTCAGGGACAGGCAACGAAGCTTTCTTT.

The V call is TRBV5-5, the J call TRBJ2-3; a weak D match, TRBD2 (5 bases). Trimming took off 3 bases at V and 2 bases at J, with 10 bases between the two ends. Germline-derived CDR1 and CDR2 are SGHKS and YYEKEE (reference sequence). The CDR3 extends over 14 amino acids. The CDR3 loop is CASSYLRDTDTQYF. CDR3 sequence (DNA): TGTGCCAGCAGCTACCTTCGGGACACAGATACGCAGTATTTT.

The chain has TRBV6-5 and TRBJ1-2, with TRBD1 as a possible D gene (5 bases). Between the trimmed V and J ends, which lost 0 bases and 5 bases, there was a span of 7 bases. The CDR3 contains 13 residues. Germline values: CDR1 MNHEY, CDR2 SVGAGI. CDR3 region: CASSYSTVYGYTF. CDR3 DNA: TGTGCCAGCAGTTACTCGACAGTTTATGGCTACACCTTC.

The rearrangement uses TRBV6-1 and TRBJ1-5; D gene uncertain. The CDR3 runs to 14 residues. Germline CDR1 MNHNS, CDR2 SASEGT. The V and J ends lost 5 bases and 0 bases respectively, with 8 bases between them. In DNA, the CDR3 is TGTGCCAGCAGTCTGGGGAATAGCAATCAGCCCCAGCATTTT. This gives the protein CASSLGNSNQPQHF.

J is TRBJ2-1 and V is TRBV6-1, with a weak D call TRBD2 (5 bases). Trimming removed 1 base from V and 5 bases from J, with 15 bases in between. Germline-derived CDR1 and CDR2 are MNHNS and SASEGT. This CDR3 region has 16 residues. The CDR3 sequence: CASSEEDGKQHNEQFF. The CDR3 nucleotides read TGTGCCAGCAGTGAAGAAGACGGGAAACAGCACAATGAGCAGTTCTTC.

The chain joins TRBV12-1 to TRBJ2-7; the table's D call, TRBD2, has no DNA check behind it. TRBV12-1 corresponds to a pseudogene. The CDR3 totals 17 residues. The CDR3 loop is CASSARTSGSISYEQYF. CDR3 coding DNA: TGTGCCAGCAGCGCCCGGACTAGCGGGAGTATCTCCTACGAGCAGTACTTC.

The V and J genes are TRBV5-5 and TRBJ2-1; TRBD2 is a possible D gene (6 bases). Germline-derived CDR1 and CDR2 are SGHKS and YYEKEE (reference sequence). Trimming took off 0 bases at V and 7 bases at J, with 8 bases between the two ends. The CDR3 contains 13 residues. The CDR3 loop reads CASSLASGNEQFF. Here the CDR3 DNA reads TGTGCCAGCAGCTTGGCCAGCGGGAATGAGCAGTTCTTC.

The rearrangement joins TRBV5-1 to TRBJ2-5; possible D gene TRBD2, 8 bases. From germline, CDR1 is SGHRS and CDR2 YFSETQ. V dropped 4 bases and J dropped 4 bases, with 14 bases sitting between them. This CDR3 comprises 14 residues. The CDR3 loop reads CASSPGGGVETQYF. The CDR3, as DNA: TGCGCCAGCAGCCCGGGAGGGGGCGTAGAGACCCAGTACTTC. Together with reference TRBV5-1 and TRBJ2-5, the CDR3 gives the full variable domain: KAGVTQTPRYLIKTRGQQVTLSCSPISGHRSVSWYQQTPGQGLQFLFEYFSETQRNKGNFPGRFSGRQFSNSRSEMNVSTLELGDSALYLCASSPGGGVETQYFGPGTRLLVL.

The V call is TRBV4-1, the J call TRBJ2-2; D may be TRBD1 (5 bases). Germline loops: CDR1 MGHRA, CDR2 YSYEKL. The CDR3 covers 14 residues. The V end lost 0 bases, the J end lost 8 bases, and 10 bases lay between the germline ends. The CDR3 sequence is CASSQDRVPGELFF. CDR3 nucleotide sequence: TGCGCCAGCAGCCAAGACAGGGTTCCTGGGGAGCTGTTTTTT.